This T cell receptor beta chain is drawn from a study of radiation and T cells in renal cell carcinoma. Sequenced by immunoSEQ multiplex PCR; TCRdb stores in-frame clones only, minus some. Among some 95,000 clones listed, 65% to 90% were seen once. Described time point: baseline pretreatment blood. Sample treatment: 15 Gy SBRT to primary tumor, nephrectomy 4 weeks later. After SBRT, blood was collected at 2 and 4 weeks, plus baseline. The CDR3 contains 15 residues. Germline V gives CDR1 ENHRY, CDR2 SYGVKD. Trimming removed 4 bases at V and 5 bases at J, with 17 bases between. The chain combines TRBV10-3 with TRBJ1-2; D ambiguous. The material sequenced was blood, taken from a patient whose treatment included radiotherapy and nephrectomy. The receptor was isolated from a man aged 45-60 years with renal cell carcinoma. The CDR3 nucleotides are TGTGCCATCAGTGCTTTTTCAAACCAATTGTATGGCTACACCTTC. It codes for CAISAFSNQLYGYTF.